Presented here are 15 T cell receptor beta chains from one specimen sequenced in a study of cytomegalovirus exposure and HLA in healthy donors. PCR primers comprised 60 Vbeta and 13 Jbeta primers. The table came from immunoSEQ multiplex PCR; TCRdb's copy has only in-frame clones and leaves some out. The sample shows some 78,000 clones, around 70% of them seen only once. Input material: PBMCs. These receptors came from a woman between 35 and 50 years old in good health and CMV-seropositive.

CDR3 nucleotide sequence: TGCAGCGTTGAAACAGAGGGGGACAGCTCCTACGAGCAGTACTTC. This codes for CSVETEGDSSYEQYF. V and J are TRBV29-1 and TRBJ2-7; 7 bases fit TRBD1. There are 15 residues in the CDR3. The germline V gene has CDR1 SQVTM and CDR2 ANQGSEA. Trimming took 2 bases from V and 0 from J; bases not matched to a gene: 7.

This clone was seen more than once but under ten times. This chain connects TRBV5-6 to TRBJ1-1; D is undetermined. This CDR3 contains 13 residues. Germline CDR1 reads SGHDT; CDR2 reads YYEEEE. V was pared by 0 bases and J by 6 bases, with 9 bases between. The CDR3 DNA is TGTGCCAGCAGCTTGGGGGAGTGGGCTGAAGCTTTCTTT. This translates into CASSLGEWAEAFF.

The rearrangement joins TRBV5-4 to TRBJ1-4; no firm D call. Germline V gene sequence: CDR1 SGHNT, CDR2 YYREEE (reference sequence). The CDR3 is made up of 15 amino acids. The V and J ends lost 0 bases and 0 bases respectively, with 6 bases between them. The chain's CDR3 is CASSLEPSTNEKLFF. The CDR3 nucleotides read TGTGCCAGCAGCTTGGAGCCGTCAACTAATGAAAAACTGTTTTTT. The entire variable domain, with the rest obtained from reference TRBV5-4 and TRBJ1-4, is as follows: ETGVTQSPTHLIKTRGQQVTLRCSSQSGHNTVSWYQQALGQGPQFIFQYYREEENGRGNFPPRFSGLQFPNYSSELNVNALELDDSALYLCASSLEPSTNEKLFFGSGTQLSVL.

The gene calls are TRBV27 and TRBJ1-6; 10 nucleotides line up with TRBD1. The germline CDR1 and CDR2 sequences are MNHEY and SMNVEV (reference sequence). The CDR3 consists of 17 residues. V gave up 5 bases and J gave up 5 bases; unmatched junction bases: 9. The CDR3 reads CASSGLDRGLNNSPLHF. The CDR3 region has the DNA TGTGCCAGCAGTGGCCTGGACAGGGGGTTGAATAATTCACCCCTCCACTTT.

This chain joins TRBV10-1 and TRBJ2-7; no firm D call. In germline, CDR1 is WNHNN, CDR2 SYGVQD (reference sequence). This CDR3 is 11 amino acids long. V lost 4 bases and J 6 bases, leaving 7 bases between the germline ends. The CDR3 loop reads CASSGFGEQYF. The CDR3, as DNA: TGCGCCAGCAGTGGATTCGGCGAGCAGTACTTC.

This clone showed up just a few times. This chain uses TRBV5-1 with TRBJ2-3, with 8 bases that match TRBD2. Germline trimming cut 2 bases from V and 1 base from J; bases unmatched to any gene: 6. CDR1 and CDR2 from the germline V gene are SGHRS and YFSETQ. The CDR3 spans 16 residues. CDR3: CASSLLAGSGTDTQYF. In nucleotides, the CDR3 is TGCGCCAGCAGCTTATTAGCGGGGAGCGGCACAGATACGCAGTATTTT.

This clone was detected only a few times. CDR3 sequence: CATSRDQGYEQYF. CDR3 sequence (DNA): TGTGCCACCAGCAGAGATCAGGGTTACGAGCAGTACTTC. The rearrangement joins TRBV15 to TRBJ2-7; perhaps TRBD1 as D (5 bases). CDR1 LNHNV and CDR2 YYDKDF come from the germline V gene (reference sequence). Trimming left V 0 bases short and J 4 bases short, with 7 bases between. The CDR3 covers 13 residues.

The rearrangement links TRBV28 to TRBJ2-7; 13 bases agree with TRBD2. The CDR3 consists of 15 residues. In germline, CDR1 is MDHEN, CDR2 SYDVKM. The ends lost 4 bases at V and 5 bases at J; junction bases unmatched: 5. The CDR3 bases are TGTGCCAGCAGTTCTCGACTAGCGGGAGGAAACGAGCAGTACTTC. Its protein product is CASSSRLAGGNEQYF.

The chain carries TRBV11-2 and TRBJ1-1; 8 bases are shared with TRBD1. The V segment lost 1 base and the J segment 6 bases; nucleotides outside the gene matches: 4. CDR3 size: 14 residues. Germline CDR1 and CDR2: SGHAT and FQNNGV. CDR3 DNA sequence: TGTGCCAGCAGCTTAGTGTGGGACAGGTCTGAAGCTTTCTTT. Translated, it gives CASSLVWDRSEAFF. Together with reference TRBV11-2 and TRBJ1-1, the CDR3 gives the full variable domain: EAGVAQSPRYKIIEKRQSVAFWCNPISGHATLYWYQQILGQGPKLLIQFQNNGVVDDSQLPKDRFSAERLKGVDSTLKIQPAKLEDSAVYLCASSLVWDRSEAFFGQGTRLTVV.

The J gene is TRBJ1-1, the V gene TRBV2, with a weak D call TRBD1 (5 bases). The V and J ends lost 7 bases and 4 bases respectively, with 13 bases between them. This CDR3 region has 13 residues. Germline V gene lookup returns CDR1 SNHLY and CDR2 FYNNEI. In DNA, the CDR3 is TGTGCCAGCACCACCAACGGGGGCACTGAAGCTTTCTTT. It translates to CASTTNGGTEAFF.

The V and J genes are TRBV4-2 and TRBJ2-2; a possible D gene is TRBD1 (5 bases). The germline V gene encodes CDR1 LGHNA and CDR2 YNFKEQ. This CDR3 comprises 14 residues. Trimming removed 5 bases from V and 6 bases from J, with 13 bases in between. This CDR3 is CASSFDEGAGELFF. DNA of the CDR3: TGTGCCAGCAGCTTTGACGAAGGGGCCGGGGAGCTGTTTTTT.

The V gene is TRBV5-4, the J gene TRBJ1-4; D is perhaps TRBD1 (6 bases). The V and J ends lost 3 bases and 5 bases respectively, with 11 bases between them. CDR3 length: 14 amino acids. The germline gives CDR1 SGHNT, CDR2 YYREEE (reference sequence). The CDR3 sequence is CASSSAGTNEKLFF. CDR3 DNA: TGTGCCAGCAGCTCGGCCGGGACAAATGAAAAACTGTTTTTT.

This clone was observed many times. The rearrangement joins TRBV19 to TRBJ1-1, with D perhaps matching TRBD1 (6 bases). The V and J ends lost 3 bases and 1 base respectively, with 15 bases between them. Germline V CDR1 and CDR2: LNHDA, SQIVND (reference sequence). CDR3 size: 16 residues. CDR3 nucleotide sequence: TGTGCCAGTAGTATGGCCGTCGGCAGGGGGAACACTGAAGCTTTCTTT. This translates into CASSMAVGRGNTEAFF.

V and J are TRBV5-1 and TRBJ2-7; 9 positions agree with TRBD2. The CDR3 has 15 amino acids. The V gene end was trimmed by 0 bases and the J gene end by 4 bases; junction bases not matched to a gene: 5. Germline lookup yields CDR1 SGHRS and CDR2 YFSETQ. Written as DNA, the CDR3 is TGCGCCAGCAGCTTGGTGGGCGGGAGGGAATACGAGCAGTACTTC. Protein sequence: CASSLVGGREYEQYF. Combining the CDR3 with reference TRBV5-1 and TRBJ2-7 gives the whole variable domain KAGVTQTPRYLIKTRGQQVTLSCSPISGHRSVSWYQQTPGQGLQFLFEYFSETQRNKGNFPGRFSGRQFSNSRSEMNVSTLELGDSALYLCASSLVGGREYEQYFGPGTRLTVT.

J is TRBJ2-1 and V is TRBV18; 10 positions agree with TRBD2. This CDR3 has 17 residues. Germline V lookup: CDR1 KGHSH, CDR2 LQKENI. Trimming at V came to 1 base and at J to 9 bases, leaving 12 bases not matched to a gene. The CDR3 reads CASSPRLELAGISEQFF. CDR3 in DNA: TGTGCCAGCTCACCACGCTTAGAACTAGCGGGAATCAGTGAGCAGTTCTTC.